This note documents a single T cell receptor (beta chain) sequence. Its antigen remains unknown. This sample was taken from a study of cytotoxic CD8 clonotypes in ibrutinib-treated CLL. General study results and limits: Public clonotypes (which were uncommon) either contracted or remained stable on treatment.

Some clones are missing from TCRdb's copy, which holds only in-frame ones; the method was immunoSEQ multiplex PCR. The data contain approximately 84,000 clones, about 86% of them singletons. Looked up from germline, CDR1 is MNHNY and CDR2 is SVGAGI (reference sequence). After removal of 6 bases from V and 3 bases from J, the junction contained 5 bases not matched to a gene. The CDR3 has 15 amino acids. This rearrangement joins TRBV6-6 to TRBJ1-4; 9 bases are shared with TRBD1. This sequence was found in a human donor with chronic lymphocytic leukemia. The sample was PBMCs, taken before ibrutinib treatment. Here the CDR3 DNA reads TGTGCCAGCAGACCTAGGACAGGGGCTAATGAAAAACTGTTTTTT. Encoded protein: CASRPRTGANEKLFF.